This T cell receptor beta chain was sequenced for a study of cytomegalovirus exposure and HLA in healthy donors. Overall study context: Later analysis reported that the 120 or so validation repertoires shared the platform of the roughly 680 first-cohort repertoires.

As concerns this clone: Its specificity is unknown.

Profiling relied on immunoSEQ multiplex PCR, and the TCRdb table lists in-frame clones only, not all of them. The profile shows some 220,000 clones, about 93% of them singletons. Overall study findings and caveats: According to a subsequent analysis, TCR clusters identified in the first cohort showed a tendency to co-occur across the roughly 130 validation repertoires.

With V trimmed by 5 bases and J by 3 bases, 8 bases remained unmatched. Germline V CDR1 and CDR2: SGDLS, YYNGEE. The CDR3 covers 16 residues. The sequenced sample was PBMCs. The V and J genes are TRBV9 and TRBJ2-1, with 10 bases matching TRBD2. This receptor was taken from a woman younger than 30 in good health and CMV-seronegative. CDR3 amino acids: CASSKREGGGYNEQFF. The DNA for the CDR3 is TGTGCCAGCAGTAAGCGGGAGGGGGGCGGCTACAATGAGCAGTTCTTC.